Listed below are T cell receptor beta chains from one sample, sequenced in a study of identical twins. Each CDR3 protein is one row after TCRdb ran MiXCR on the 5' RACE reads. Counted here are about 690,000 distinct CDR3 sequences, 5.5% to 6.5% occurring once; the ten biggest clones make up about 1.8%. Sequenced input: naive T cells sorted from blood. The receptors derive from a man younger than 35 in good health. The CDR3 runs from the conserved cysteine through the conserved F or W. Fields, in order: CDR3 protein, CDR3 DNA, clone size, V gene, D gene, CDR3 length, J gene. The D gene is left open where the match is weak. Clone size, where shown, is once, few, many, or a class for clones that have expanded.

CSARNVGRRETQYF TGCAGTGCTAGGAATGTGGGGCGGCGGGAGACCCAGTACTTC . TRBV20-1 . 14 TRBJ2-5
CASSPTGGGEQYF TGTGCCAGCAGCCCCACAGGGGGAGGCGAGCAGTACTTC . TRBV27 TRBD1 13 TRBJ2-7
CASSLGRRTFQFF TGTGCCAGCAGTTTGGGTCGCCGGACCTTTCAGTTCTTC . TRBV28 . 13 TRBJ2-1
CASSLRLPGTNPGNTIYF TGTGCCAGCAGCTTACGACTACCCGGGACAAACCCTGGAAACACCATATATTTT . TRBV12-3/TRBV12-4 . 18 TRBJ1-3
CSARDHRTSGRAGVDEQFF TGCAGTGCTAGAGATCACCGGACTAGCGGGAGGGCCGGTGTGGATGAGCAGTTCTTC few TRBV20-1 TRBD2 19 TRBJ2-1
CASSPTPGTGYSPDTQYF TGTGCCAGCAGTCCTACCCCAGGGACGGGTTACTCTCCAGATACGCAGTATTTT . TRBV12-3/TRBV12-4 . 18 TRBJ2-3
CAWSVQAVKAFF TGTGCCTGGAGTGTACAGGCAGTCAAAGCTTTCTTT few TRBV30 . 12 TRBJ1-1
CASSGTGTTHNEQFF TGTGCCAGCAGCGGGACCGGGACTACCCACAATGAGCAGTTCTTC many TRBV7-2 TRBD2 15 TRBJ2-1
CSARDSRATGELFF TGCAGTGCTAGAGATTCGCGGGCCACCGGGGAGCTGTTTTTT many TRBV20-1 . 14 TRBJ2-2
CASSFGSAETQYF TGTGCCAGCAGTTTTGGGAGCGCGGAGACCCAGTACTTC . TRBV12-3/TRBV12-4 . 13 TRBJ2-5
CASSPSGTLNQPQHF TGTGCCAGCAGTCCATCAGGGACTCTGAATCAGCCCCAGCATTTT few TRBV9 . 15 TRBJ1-5
CASSPRTSEQYF TGTGCCAGCAGCCCCCGGACGTCCGAGCAGTACTTC . TRBV14 . 12 TRBJ2-7
CSASGAQGVDEQYF TGCAGTGCTAGCGGTGCCCAGGGAGTCGACGAGCAGTACTTC many TRBV20-1 . 14 TRBJ2-7